The rows below give T cell receptor beta chains drawn from one sample of a study of shared clonotypes between healthy human individuals. Some clones are missing from TCRdb's copy, which holds only in-frame ones; the method was immunoSEQ multiplex PCR. The sample has 600,000 or so clones, roughly 95% seen once. The sequencing sample was made of naive CD8+ T cells sorted from blood. The origin of the receptors is a woman aged 25 to 39 in good health. Both conserved end residues are part of each CDR3. Each record gives: clone size, V gene, J gene, D gene, CDR3 DNA, CDR3 protein. A D gene is named only where the DNA matches it firmly. Size is stated for part of the rows, as once, few or many counts, or as a class when the clone is expanded.

NA	TRBV7-7	TRBJ2-5	NA	TGTGCCAGCAGCTTCGGAGGGGGGGAGACCCAGTACTTC	CASSFGGGETQYF
NA	TRBV29-1	TRBJ1-1	TRBD1	TGCAGCGCTGAGGGGGCGCAAATGAACACTGAAGCTTTCTTT	CSAEGAQMNTEAFF
NA	TRBV27	TRBJ2-7	TRBD2	TGTGCCAGCACCGCGGGGGGTGGCTACGAGCAGTACTTC	CASTAGGGYEQYF
NA	TRBV9	TRBJ1-3	NA	TGTGCCAGCAGCGTAGGAGGGGGAGGGAGCTCTGGAAACACCATATATTTT	CASSVGGGGSSGNTIYF
NA	TRBV6-5	TRBJ2-7	NA	TGTGCCAGCAGTCCCCTAGGGGCAGATTACGAGCAGTACTTC	CASSPLGADYEQYF
NA	TRBV5-4	TRBJ1-2	NA	TGTGCCAGCAGCTTTTGGAGCCACTATGGCTACACCTTC	CASSFWSHYGYTF
NA	TRBV6-6	TRBJ2-7	TRBD1	TGTGCCAGCAGGACAGGGGGCGGCTACGAGCAGTACTTC	CASRTGGGYEQYF
NA	TRBV30	TRBJ2-1	NA	TGTGCCTGGAGTGTACCGTTCAATGAGCAGTTCTTC	CAWSVPFNEQFF
NA	TRBV9	TRBJ2-1	NA	TGTGCCAGCAGCGGCCAAAACCCACAGGGCGAGGATGAGCAGTTCTTC	CASSGQNPQGEDEQFF
NA	TRBV13	TRBJ2-7	TRBD1	TGTGCCAGCAGCCTTACACGGGACAGAGGCTACGAGCAGTACTTC	CASSLTRDRGYEQYF
NA	TRBV27	TRBJ2-2	TRBD1	TGTGCCAGCAGTTTATTGACAGGGGACGGGGAGCTGTTTTTT	CASSLLTGDGELFF
NA	TRBV28	TRBJ1-1	NA	TGTGCCAGCAGTACTACAAGGGTTGAAGCTTTCTTT	CASSTTRVEAFF
NA	TRBV5-6	TRBJ2-2	NA	TGTGCCAGCAGCATCACCGGTAGGGAGCTGTTTTTT	CASSITGRELFF
NA	TRBV27	TRBJ2-7	TRBD2	TGTGCCAGCGGCCATGGGGGGGGGATGGTTGGCGAGCAGTACTTC	CASGHGGGMVGEQYF
once	TRBV5-4	TRBJ2-3	TRBD2	TGTGCCAGCAGCTTGGCTTGGGCTAGCGGGAGTGGGACAGATACGCAGTATTTT	CASSLAWASGSGTDTQYF
NA	TRBV11-1	TRBJ2-2	NA	TGTGCCAGCAGCCTTTTAGGCGAGACCGGGGAGCTGTTTTTT	CASSLLGETGELFF
NA	TRBV4-2	TRBJ2-3	NA	TGTGCCAGCAGCCAAGATTCCCCTCCCAGCTCAGATACGCAGTATTTT	CASSQDSPPSSDTQYF
NA	TRBV28	TRBJ1-5	TRBD1	TGTGCCAGCACCAAGACAGGGATCCTTTATAGCAATCAGCCCCAGCATTTT	CASTKTGILYSNQPQHF
NA	TRBV27	TRBJ2-7	TRBD2	TGTGCCAGCAGTAGCGGGACTAGCGGGTCCTACGAGCAGTACTTC	CASSSGTSGSYEQYF
once	TRBV10-3	TRBJ1-2	NA	TGTGCCATCAGTGAGGCCCGGGGAGTTCGGGATGGCTACACCTTC	CAISEARGVRDGYTF
NA	TRBV19	TRBJ2-7	TRBD2	TGTGCCAGTAGTACCGCGGGGGTGGCCTACGAGCAGTACTTC	CASSTAGVAYEQYF
NA	TRBV7-9	TRBJ1-2	NA	TGTGCCAGCAGCTTAGCGGAGGAAAGGGCCTATGGCTACACCTTC	CASSLAEERAYGYTF
NA	TRBV19	TRBJ1-2	NA	TGTGCCAGTAACGATATCGGAGACCTCTATGGCTACACCTTC	CASNDIGDLYGYTF
NA	TRBV4-2	TRBJ2-1	NA	TGTGCCAGCAGCGCCCCGATGGTCCAGGCCTACAATGAGCAGTTCTTC	CASSAPMVQAYNEQFF
NA	TRBV27	TRBJ2-7	TRBD2	TGTGCCAGCACCGCTAAAGCCCTAGCGGGAGGGACCTACGAGCAGTACTTC	CASTAKALAGGTYEQYF
once	TRBV13	TRBJ1-1	NA	TGTGCCAGCAGCGAGACAGCCACTGAAGCTTTCTTT	CASSETATEAFF
NA	TRBV4-1	TRBJ2-4	NA	TGCGCCAGCAGCGCTATCCTAGCCAAAAACATTCAGTACTTC	CASSAILAKNIQYF
NA	TRBV6-6	TRBJ2-7	NA	TGTGCCAGCAGTTACTCTCTGGCAGGGAAAGGGCAGTACTTC	CASSYSLAGKGQYF
NA	TRBV28	TRBJ2-5	NA	TGTGCCAGCAGTTTGTCCAGAACCCAGTACTTC	CASSLSRTQYF
NA	TRBV19	TRBJ1-5	NA	TGTGCCAGTAGTATTCCGGGGCAGGGGATGGATCAGCCCCAGCATTTT	CASSIPGQGMDQPQHF
NA	TRBV27	TRBJ2-7	TRBD2	TGTGCCAGCAGTTCCCTAGCGGGAGATAGGTACGAGCAGTACTTC	CASSSLAGDRYEQYF
NA	TRBV7-8	TRBJ1-5	NA	TGTGCCAGCAGCTTTAGCGGACAGTGGGATCAGCCCCAGCATTTT	CASSFSGQWDQPQHF
NA	TRBV19	TRBJ2-7	NA	TGTGCCAGTAGCATGGGAGACTCCTACGAGCAGTACTTC	CASSMGDSYEQYF
NA	TRBV15	TRBJ2-1	TRBD2	TGTGCCACCAGCAGAGACTACCGGGAGGTCTCCTACAATGAGCAGTTCTTC	CATSRDYREVSYNEQFF
NA	TRBV29-1	TRBJ2-1	TRBD2	TGCAGCGTTGCTGGGACTAGTCGCTCCAATGAGCAGTTCTTC	CSVAGTSRSNEQFF
NA	TRBV27	TRBJ2-7	NA	TGTGCCAGCAGCTCCTCCTACGAGCAGTACTTC	CASSSSYEQYF
once	TRBV19	TRBJ2-1	NA	TGTGCCAGTAGTATCACCGCGGGGAGTTACAATGAGCAGTTCTTC	CASSITAGSYNEQFF
NA	TRBV2	TRBJ2-7	TRBD2	TGTGCCAGCAGTGGGACTAGCGGGCAGGCGACCCCCTACGAGCAGTACTTC	CASSGTSGQATPYEQYF
NA	TRBV9	TRBJ1-5	NA	TGTGCCAGCAGCACCACAGATGGGAATCAGCCCCAGCATTTT	CASSTTDGNQPQHF
NA	TRBV4-1	TRBJ2-2	NA	TGCGCCAGCAGCCAAGTTCCGGGGCGCACCGGGGAGCTGTTTTTT	CASSQVPGRTGELFF
NA	TRBV11-2	TRBJ2-7	TRBD1	TGTGCCAGCAGCAACGGACAGGGGGCATACGAGCAGTACTTC	CASSNGQGAYEQYF
NA	TRBV2	TRBJ2-7	NA	TGTGCCAGCAGCCAGAGTGACTTC	CASSQSDF